This TCR beta chain was captured in a study of cytomegalovirus exposure and HLA in healthy donors. Study context: A preliminary data release comprised around 85 million unique TCRs obtained from HLA-typed donors.

PCR was performed using 60 Vbeta and 13 Jbeta primers. Generated by immunoSEQ multiplex PCR, the TCRdb table keeps only in-frame clones and is missing some. The sample contains roughly 170,000 clones, about four fifths of which appear only once. This clone was seen a few times. The source material was PBMCs. This clonotype was obtained from a woman in her late teens or twenties in good health and CMV-seronegative.

The CDR3 nucleotides are TGTGCCAGCAGCTTAGAGCCCGGACTAGCGGGAGGCAATGAGCAGTTCTTC. Translated, it gives CASSLEPGLAGGNEQFF. The J gene is TRBJ2-1, the V gene TRBV7-2, with TRBD2 matching over 14 bases. Germline CDR1 SGHTA, CDR2 FQGNSA. J gave up 6 bases and V 1 base, and 5 bases lay outside the gene matches. The CDR3 totals 17 residues. Drawing the rest from reference TRBV7-2 and TRBJ2-1, the complete variable domain is GAGVSQSPSNKVTEKGKDVELRCDPISGHTALYWYRQSLGQGLEFLIYFQGNSAPDKSGLPSDRFSAERTGGSVSTLTIQRTQQEDSAVYLCASSLEPGLAGGNEQFFGPGTRLTVL.